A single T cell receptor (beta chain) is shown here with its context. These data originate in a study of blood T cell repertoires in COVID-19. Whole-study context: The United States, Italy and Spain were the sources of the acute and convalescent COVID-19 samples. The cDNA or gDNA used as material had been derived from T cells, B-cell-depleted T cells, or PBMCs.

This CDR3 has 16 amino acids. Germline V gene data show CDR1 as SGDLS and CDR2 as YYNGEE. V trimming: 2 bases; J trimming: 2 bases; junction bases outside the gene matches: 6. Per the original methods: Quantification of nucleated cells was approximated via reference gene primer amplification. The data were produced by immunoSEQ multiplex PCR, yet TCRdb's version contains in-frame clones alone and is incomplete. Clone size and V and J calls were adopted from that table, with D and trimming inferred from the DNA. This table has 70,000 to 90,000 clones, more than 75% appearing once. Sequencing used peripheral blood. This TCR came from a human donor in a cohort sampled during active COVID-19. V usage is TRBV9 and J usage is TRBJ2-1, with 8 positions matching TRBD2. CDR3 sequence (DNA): TGTGCCAGCAGCGTCTCAGCGGGGGCAACCTACAATGAGCAGTTCTTC. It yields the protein CASSVSAGATYNEQFF.